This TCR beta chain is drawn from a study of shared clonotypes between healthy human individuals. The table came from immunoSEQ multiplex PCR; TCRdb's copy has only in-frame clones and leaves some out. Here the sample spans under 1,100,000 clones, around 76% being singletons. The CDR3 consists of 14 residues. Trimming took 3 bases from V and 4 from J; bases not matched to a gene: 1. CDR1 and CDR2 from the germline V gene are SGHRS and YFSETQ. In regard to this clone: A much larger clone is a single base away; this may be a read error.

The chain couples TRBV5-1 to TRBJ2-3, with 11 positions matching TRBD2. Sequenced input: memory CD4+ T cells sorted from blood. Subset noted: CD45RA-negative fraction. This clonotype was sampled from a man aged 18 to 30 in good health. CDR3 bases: TGCGCCAGCAGCTCGGGACTAGCGGCAGATACGCAGTATTTT. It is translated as CASSSGLAADTQYF.